This T cell receptor (beta chain) was captured in a study of cytomegalovirus exposure and HLA in healthy donors. This clone appeared a single time. No antigen is known for it. The donors were healthy bone marrow donors. In germline, CDR1 is SGHDT, CDR2 YYEEEE. V gave up 1 base and J gave up 4 bases; unmatched junction bases: 6. CDR3 length: 15 residues. Findings of the study overall: There were approximately 150 TCR beta chains listed as cytomegalovirus-associated. For cytomegalovirus status, the classifier reportedly gave diagnoses with high specificity and sensitivity.

Primers: 60 Vbeta forward and 13 Jbeta reverse. The table came from immunoSEQ multiplex PCR; TCRdb's copy has only in-frame clones and leaves some out. This sample has roughly 170,000 clones; around 80% occur once, and the top ten carry approximately 0.78%. Sequencing was done on a sample of PBMCs. V gene TRBV5-6 combines with J gene TRBJ2-3; TRBD2 aligns across 7 bases. This TCR derives from a woman between 18 and 29 years old in good health and CMV-seronegative. The CDR3 sequence is CASSLIQRESDTQYF. Here the CDR3 DNA reads TGTGCCAGCAGCTTGATTCAGCGGGAATCAGATACGCAGTATTTT. Together with reference TRBV5-6 and TRBJ2-3, the CDR3 gives the full variable domain: DAGVTQSPTHLIKTRGQQVTLRCSPKSGHDTVSWYQQALGQGPQFIFQYYEEEERQRGNFPDRFSGHQFPNYSSELNVNALLLGDSALYLCASSLIQRESDTQYFGPGTRLTVL.